One and the same sample provided the 13 T cell receptor beta chains below, sequenced in a study of T cells in Graves' hyperthyroidism and ophthalmopathy. Amplification of TCR beta CDR3 regions was performed using RNA transcripts as template. An initial round of RT-PCR targeting the TCR CDR3 relied on the HTBI primer set. TCRdb called the multiplex PCR reads again in MiXCR, with one record for every CDR3 protein. The sample consists of approximately 370,000 distinct CDR3 sequences, roughly 17% of them appearing once. The sample comprised blood. Source of these receptors: a woman in her 30s with Graves' hyperthyroidism that later progressed to Graves' ophthalmopathy.

This clonotype was seen more than once but under ten times. The rearrangement uses TRBV20-1 and TRBJ2-7; D remains unclear. The CDR3 runs to 12 residues. CDR1 DFQATT and CDR2 SNEGSKA come from the germline V gene (reference sequence). Trimming took off 0 bases at V and 5 bases at J, with 8 bases between the two ends. This CDR3 reads CSARDVENEQYF. CDR3 nucleotide sequence: TGCAGTGCTAGAGATGTCGAGAACGAGCAGTACTTC.

There are many counts of this clonotype. This chain connects TRBV27 to TRBJ2-5; 10 nucleotides match TRBD1. The length of the CDR3 is 20 residues. The V and J ends lost 4 bases and 5 bases, in that order; junction bases with no gene match: 22. Germline V gene lookup returns CDR1 MNHEY and CDR2 SMNVEV (reference sequence). The CDR3 is CASSSRDRGGWAPRGETQYF. CDR3 bases: TGTGCCAGCAGTTCCCGGGACAGGGGAGGTTGGGCGCCTCGAGGGGAGACCCAGTACTTC.

At least ten counts were recorded for this clonotype. The chain recombines TRBV7-9 with TRBJ2-2; no reliable D call. CDR1 is SEHNR and CDR2 is FQNEAQ in the germline V gene (reference sequence). V was pared by 3 bases and J by 1 base, with 9 bases between. This CDR3 region has 15 residues. The CDR3 sequence is CASSLGHLNTGELFF. CDR3 sequence (DNA): TGTGCCAGCAGCTTGGGTCACCTGAACACCGGGGAGCTGTTTTTT.

This clonotype was counted many times. The chain carries TRBV20-1 and TRBJ2-7, with D possibly TRBD2 on 6 matching bases. V was shortened by 6 bases and J by 5 bases, with 23 bases between the two germline ends. This CDR3 spans 15 amino acids. Germline loops: CDR1 DFQATT, CDR2 SNEGSKA (reference sequence). CDR3 in DNA: TGCAGTGCCCGACTTCCTTTTGCGGGAATTAACGAGCAGTACTTC. It codes for CSARLPFAGINEQYF.

This clonotype has ten or more counts. The chain couples TRBV5-1 to TRBJ2-2, with D hard to call. The germline V gene has CDR1 SGHRS and CDR2 YFSETQ. This CDR3 is built from 14 residues. V was cut by 4 bases and J by 3 bases, with 10 bases left in between. The CDR3 region has the DNA TGCGCCAGCAGCCCCCGGTCGGACACCGGGGAGCTGTTTTTT. This translates into CASSPRSDTGELFF.

This clonotype occurred many times. The chain combines TRBV2 with TRBJ2-1; TRBD1 agrees at 7 bases. V lost 6 bases, J lost 4 bases, and 12 bases stayed unmatched. CDR1 SNHLY and CDR2 FYNNEI come from the germline V gene. This CDR3 region has 16 residues. This CDR3 reads CASSLTGVNSYNEQFF. DNA of the CDR3: TGTGCCAGCAGCCTCACAGGGGTCAATTCGTACAATGAGCAGTTCTTC. Using reference TRBV2 and TRBJ2-1 for the parts outside the CDR3, the full variable domain is EPEVTQTPSHQVTQMGQEVILRCVPISNHLYFYWYRQILGQKVEFLVSFYNNEISEKSEIFDDQFSVERPDGSNFTLKIRSTKLEDSAMYFCASSLTGVNSYNEQFFGPGTRLTVL.

This clonotype has ten or more counts. CDR3 DNA: TGTGCCAGCAGTGGTACTCAAGAGACCCAGTACTTC. It translates to CASSGTQETQYF. The rearrangement uses TRBV12-3 or TRBV12-4 and TRBJ2-5; D gene uncertain. CDR3 size: 12 residues. V was trimmed by 5 bases and J by 2 bases, leaving 6 bases between them.

In this sample, this clonotype turned up many times. J is TRBJ2-6 and V is TRBV30; tentative D call: TRBD2 (5 bases). Germline assignment: CDR1 GTSNPN and CDR2 SVGIG (reference sequence). This CDR3 is 15 amino acids long. Trimming took off 0 bases at V and 0 bases at J, with 6 bases between the two ends. This chain's CDR3 is CAWSVGSSGANVLTF. The DNA of the CDR3 is TGTGCCTGGAGTGTAGGGAGCTCTGGGGCCAACGTCCTGACTTTC.

The rearrangement joins TRBV19 to TRBJ2-3; D may be TRBD1 (5 bases). Germline CDR1 and CDR2: LNHDA and SQIVND (reference sequence). The V end lost 7 bases, the J end lost 4 bases, and 15 bases lay between the germline ends. There are 14 residues in the CDR3. The CDR3, as DNA: TGTGCCAGTAATAGGGCAGGGTGGTCAGATACGCAGTATTTT. It yields the protein CASNRAGWSDTQYF.

The rearrangement links TRBV11-2 to TRBJ1-1; 7 nucleotides align to TRBD1. CDR3 length: 15 amino acids. CDR1 is SGHAT and CDR2 is FQNNGV in the germline V gene. V trimming: 5 bases; J trimming: 0 bases; junction bases outside the gene matches: 6. The CDR3 here is CASSLGQVMNTEAFF. In DNA, the CDR3 is TGTGCCAGCAGCCTTGGACAGGTGATGAACACTGAAGCTTTCTTT.

J is TRBJ2-7 and V is TRBV28, with 8 bases lining up with TRBD1. The germline V gene has CDR1 MDHEN and CDR2 SYDVKM. The CDR3 has 15 residues. V was clipped by 5 bases and J by 6 bases; unmatched bases: 12. CDR3 residues: CASSGEDRALSEQYF. In nucleotides, the CDR3 is TGTGCCAGCAGTGGGGAGGACAGGGCTTTGTCCGAGCAGTACTTC. The variable domain in full, completed from reference TRBV28 and TRBJ2-7, reads DVKVTQSSRYLVKRTGEKVFLECVQDMDHENMFWYRQDPGLGLRLIYFSYDVKMKEKGDIPEGYSVSREKKERFSLILESASTNQTSMYLCASSGEDRALSEQYFGPGTRLTVT.

The gene calls are TRBV6-6 and TRBJ2-2, with TRBD2 matching over 11 bases. The CDR3 length is 16 residues. The V gene end was trimmed by 2 bases and the J gene end by 2 bases; junction bases not matched to a gene: 1. CDR1 is MNHNY and CDR2 is SVGAGI in the germline V gene (reference sequence). The DNA of the CDR3 is TGTGCCAGCAGTTACAGACTAGCGGGAAACACCGGGGAGCTGTTTTTT. This codes for CASSYRLAGNTGELFF.

As to this clonotype: Its ends do not fully match the called genes, so a read error is possible. This chain links TRBV2 with TRBJ2-7; D is tentatively TRBD1 or TRBD2 (5 bases each). This CDR3 contains 15 residues. The germline gives CDR1 SNHLY, CDR2 FYNNEI. CDR3 DNA sequence: TGTGTCAGCAAAAGGGACGGGTCTCTCTCCTACGAGCAGTACTTC. It codes for CVSKRDGSLSYEQYF.